The present entry profiles one T cell receptor beta chain with its context. Antigen unknown. This sample also contains other DNA sequences that code for the same CDR3. The repertoire was sequenced with immunoSEQ multiplex PCR; TCRdb's copy has only in-frame clones and lacks some. The sample carries about 120,000 clones, over 75% recorded once. The sample is drawn from a study of graft-versus-host responses after intestinal transplantation. Overall study: Every transplant recipient was induced with anti-thymocyte globulin, then maintained on tacrolimus and steroids for approximately three years.

Germline CDR1 SGHRS, CDR2 YFSETQ. Trimming shortened V by 1 base and J by 2 bases, and 3 bases separated the two germline ends. The CDR3 covers 12 residues. The sequenced sample was unstimulated CD4+ T cells sorted from spleen or lymph node cells, obtained before intestinal transplant. This clonotype was sampled from a human donor who received an intestinal transplant. The chain is built from TRBV5-1 and TRBJ2-5; D is unclear. CDR3 sequence reads: CASSLTQETQYF. CDR3 in DNA: TGCGCCAGCAGCTTGACACAAGAGACCCAGTACTTC.